This T cell receptor (beta chain) derives from a study of cytomegalovirus exposure and HLA in healthy donors. Study outcomes and limitations: One variant, a missense change in DCLRE1C, was linked in a later analysis to TCR beta V- and J-gene trimming.

Primers included in the PCR were 60 Vbeta and 13 Jbeta primers. This table comes from immunoSEQ multiplex PCR, and its TCRdb copy is limited to in-frame clones, with some not included. The table has about 160,000 clones, more than 65% seen once; the top ten hold around 2.8%. At sampling all donors were nominally healthy, likely with unrecorded immune exposures. This clone was picked up one time. Its antigen remains unknown. This CDR3 comprises 16 residues. Germline V lookup: CDR1 MNHNY, CDR2 SVGAGI (reference sequence). The V segment lost 0 bases and the J segment 9 bases; nucleotides outside the gene matches: 6.

The clonotype was recovered from a woman aged 40 to 50 in good health and CMV-seropositive. Sequencing was carried out using PBMCs. V is TRBV6-6 and J is TRBJ2-1, with 12 bases fitting TRBD1. CDR3 nucleotides: TGTGCCAGCAGTTACTCGACCGGGACAGGGGGCATTGAGCAGTTCTTC. Protein product: CASSYSTGTGGIEQFF.